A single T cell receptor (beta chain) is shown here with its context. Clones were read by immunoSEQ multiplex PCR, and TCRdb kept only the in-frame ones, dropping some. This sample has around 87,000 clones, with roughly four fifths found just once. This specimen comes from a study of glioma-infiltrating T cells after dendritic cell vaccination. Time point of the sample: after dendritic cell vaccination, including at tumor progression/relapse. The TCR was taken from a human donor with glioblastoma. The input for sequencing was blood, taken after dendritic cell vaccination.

CDR3 DNA sequence: TGTGCCAGCAGTTCAACTAGGAAGAAGGTTAATGGCTACACCTTC. Translation: CASSSTRKKVNGYTF. V and J are TRBV6-5 and TRBJ1-2, with D uncertain. There are 15 residues in the CDR3. Germline V gives CDR1 MNHEY, CDR2 SVGAGI. V lost 4 bases and J lost 6, with 18 bases in between.